Listed below are T cell receptor beta chains from one sample, sequenced in a study of blood T cell repertoires in COVID-19. Repertoires were generated with immunoSEQ multiplex PCR, while TCRdb's copy carries only in-frame clones and drops some. This table holds approximately 180,000 clones, around 85% found once. The sequenced sample was peripheral blood. Every receptor here comes from a human donor with active or convalescent COVID-19. The donor label of this sample is uncertain. Both conserved end residues are part of each CDR3. D genes are given only for firm matches. Size is omitted from some rows. Given values are once, few, many or a class for expanded clones.

v_gene	d_gene	j_gene	abundance	CDR3aa	CDR3nt
TRBV7-9	NA	TRBJ2-7	NA	CASSLGTYEQYF	TGTGCCAGCAGCTTAGGGACATACGAGCAGTACTTC
TRBV2	TRBD1	TRBJ1-5	NA	CATRQGSVSNQPQHF	TGTGCCACTCGACAGGGTTCAGTGAGCAATCAGCCCCAGCATTTT
TRBV11-2	NA	TRBJ1-1	NA	CASSLGRGNTEAFF	TGTGCCAGCAGCTTAGGGAGGGGGAACACTGAAGCTTTCTTT
TRBV9	NA	TRBJ2-7	NA	CASSDPSSYEQYF	TGTGCCAGCAGCGACCCGAGCTCCTACGAGCAGTACTTC
TRBV6-4	TRBD2	TRBJ2-3	NA	CASSSSGGPTDTQYF	TGTGCCAGCAGTTCGAGCGGGGGCCCCACAGATACGCAGTATTTT
TRBV7-2	TRBD1	TRBJ2-7	NA	CASSFPGQGAQEQYF	TGTGCCAGCAGCTTTCCGGGACAGGGGGCTCAGGAGCAGTACTTC
TRBV7-2	NA	TRBJ1-1	NA	CASSLLWAGLNTEAFF	TGTGCCAGCAGCTTATTGTGGGCAGGGTTGAACACTGAAGCTTTCTTT
TRBV5-4	TRBD2	TRBJ2-3	NA	CASSLGTSGRATDTQYF	TGTGCCAGCAGCTTGGGGACTAGCGGGAGAGCAACAGATACGCAGTATTTT
TRBV30	NA	TRBJ1-1	once	CAWSIRRDTEAFF	TGTGCCTGGAGTATCCGGAGGGACACTGAAGCTTTCTTT
TRBV19	NA	TRBJ1-2	NA	CASSAYGYTF	TGTGCCAGTAGTGCGTACGGCTACACCTTC
TRBV19	TRBD1	TRBJ1-1	NA	CASCPRDRGSLNTEAFF	TGTGCCAGTTGCCCCCGGGACAGGGGGTCCCTGAACACTGAAGCTTTCTTT
TRBV4-2	NA	TRBJ2-1	NA	CASSQEPAGRADNEQFF	TGTGCCAGCAGCCAAGAACCGGCGGGGCGGGCGGACAATGAGCAGTTCTTC
TRBV7-6	NA	TRBJ2-7	NA	CASSLEAGLYEQYF	TGTGCCAGCAGCTTAGAGGCAGGACTCTACGAGCAGTACTTC
TRBV6-1	NA	TRBJ1-2	few	CASSETVNYGYTF	TGTGCCAGCAGTGAAACAGTTAACTATGGCTACACCTTC
TRBV3-1/TRBV3-2	NA	TRBJ1-6	NA	CASSQRNGALHF	TGTGCCAGCAGCCAAAGAAACGGGGCCCTCCACTTT
TRBV10-1	TRBD1	TRBJ2-1	NA	CASSEFGTGWNEQFF	TGCGCCAGCAGTGAGTTTGGGACAGGGTGGAATGAGCAGTTCTTC
TRBV27	TRBD1	TRBJ2-7	few	CASSHSQQGSLFEQYF	TGTGCCAGCAGTCACTCTCAACAGGGGTCCCTATTCGAGCAGTACTTC
TRBV3-1/TRBV3-2	NA	TRBJ2-7	NA	CASSPNPLARQKGDEQYF	TGTGCCAGCAGCCCGAACCCTCTAGCGCGACAAAAGGGAGACGAGCAGTACTTC
TRBV6-2/TRBV6-3	NA	TRBJ2-7	NA	CASSYATIARTYEQYF	TGTGCCAGCAGTTACGCCACAATTGCTCGAACCTACGAGCAGTACTTC
TRBV11-3	TRBD2	TRBJ2-3	NA	CASSRGLAGASDTQYF	TGTGCCAGCAGCCGGGGACTAGCGGGAGCTTCAGATACGCAGTATTTT
TRBV5-4	NA	TRBJ1-3	once	CASSFAAGNTIYF	TGTGCCAGCAGCTTCGCGGCAGGAAACACCATATATTTT
TRBV5-1	TRBD2	TRBJ2-1	once	CASSPLPGGNEQFF	TGCGCCAGCAGCCCTCTCCCCGGGGGGAATGAGCAGTTCTTC
TRBV6-5	TRBD1	TRBJ2-3	NA	CASSYYPDRNGLYF	TGTGCCAGCAGTTACTATCCGGACAGGAACGGGCTGTATTTT
TRBV7-2	NA	TRBJ2-7	NA	CASSPKYEQYF	TGTGCCAGCAGCCCTAAGTACGAGCAGTACTTC
TRBV28	NA	TRBJ1-5	NA	CASSLQGQPQHF	TGTGCCAGCAGTCTTCAGGGACAGCCCCAGCATTTT
TRBV28	TRBD1	TRBJ2-7	NA	CASSFGQAYEQYF	TGTGCCAGCAGTTTCGGACAGGCCTACGAGCAGTACTTC
TRBV24-1	TRBD2	TRBJ2-1	NA	CATSEPGTSGSGRPYNEQFF	TGTGCCACCAGTGAACCAGGGACTAGCGGGAGTGGTAGACCCTACAATGAGCAGTTCTTC
TRBV6-5	NA	TRBJ1-3	NA	CASSYSAGSGNTIYF	TGTGCCAGCAGTTACTCAGCGGGATCCGGAAACACCATATATTTT
TRBV6-5	TRBD1	TRBJ1-1	NA	CASSYSRGAGGTEAFF	TGTGCCAGCAGTTACTCGAGAGGGGCAGGGGGAACTGAAGCTTTCTTT
TRBV3-1/TRBV3-2	NA	TRBJ2-1	few	CASRPRGGRVDEQFF	TGTGCCAGCAGGCCCCGCGGAGGCCGGGTCGATGAGCAGTTCTTC
TRBV19	NA	TRBJ1-1	NA	CASSIRGNTEAFF	TGTGCCAGTAGTATTAGGGGGAACACTGAAGCTTTCTTT
TRBV19	TRBD1	TRBJ1-6	NA	CAGRQGAFDNSPLHF	TGTGCCGGAAGACAGGGGGCGTTCGATAATTCACCCCTCCACTTT
TRBV11-2	TRBD2	TRBJ2-7	NA	CASSPGGYEQYF	TGTGCCAGCAGCCCCGGGGGGTACGAGCAGTACTTC
TRBV19	NA	TRBJ1-1	NA	CASTEGAGGRTEAFF	TGTGCCAGTACTGAAGGGGCCGGGGGAAGAACTGAAGCTTTCTTT
TRBV24-1	TRBD2	TRBJ2-1	NA	CATSDFAGTSGSGNEQFF	TGTGCCACCAGTGATTTCGCCGGGACTAGCGGGAGTGGTAATGAGCAGTTCTTC
TRBV9	NA	TRBJ2-7	once	CASSVALGPGYEQYF	TGTGCCAGCAGCGTAGCCTTAGGCCCAGGCTACGAGCAGTACTTC
TRBV2	TRBD1	TRBJ1-2	NA	CASNWGQGANYGYTF	TGTGCCAGCAACTGGGGACAGGGGGCTAACTATGGCTACACCTTC
TRBV3-1/TRBV3-2	NA	TRBJ2-6	NA	CASSPVGAPSGANVLTF	TGTGCCAGCAGCCCAGTGGGGGCCCCTTCTGGGGCCAACGTCCTGACTTTC
TRBV7-3	TRBD1	TRBJ1-2	NA	CASSLLPPTGTAFAYGYTF	TGTGCCAGCAGCTTACTCCCACCGACCGGGACAGCCTTCGCCTATGGCTACACCTTC
TRBV6-5	NA	TRBJ1-3	NA	CASSSDTAGNTIYF	TGTGCCAGCAGCTCCGACACGGCGGGAAACACCATATATTTT
TRBV2	TRBD1	TRBJ2-3	NA	CASSAGQGSTDTQYF	TGTGCCAGCAGTGCTGGACAGGGTAGCACAGATACGCAGTATTTT
TRBV11-2	TRBD1	TRBJ2-5	NA	CASSSGQGRGETQYF	TGTGCCAGCAGCTCGGGACAGGGCCGGGGAGAGACCCAGTACTTC
TRBV7-2	NA	TRBJ2-7	NA	CASSFGGRYEQYF	TGTGCCAGCAGCTTCGGGGGGCGCTACGAGCAGTACTTC
TRBV5-1	NA	TRBJ2-3	NA	CASSLTRDTDTQYF	TGCGCCAGCAGCTTAACTAGGGACACAGATACGCAGTATTTT
TRBV27	NA	TRBJ2-7	NA	CASRDSLSYEQYF	TGTGCCAGCAGGGACAGCCTATCCTACGAGCAGTACTTC
TRBV29-1	NA	TRBJ1-1	NA	CSVEGAGMGTEAFF	TGCAGCGTTGAAGGGGCAGGGATGGGCACTGAAGCTTTCTTT
TRBV11-2	NA	TRBJ1-1	NA	CASLPGGGRTEAFF	TGTGCCAGCCTTCCCGGGGGGGGGAGGACTGAAGCTTTCTTT
TRBV29-1	TRBD1	TRBJ2-2	NA	CSADLQGANTGELFF	TGCAGCGCCGACCTACAGGGGGCGAACACCGGGGAGCTGTTTTTT
TRBV5-5	NA	TRBJ1-4	NA	CASSFEQGREKLFF	TGTGCCAGCAGCTTCGAACAGGGACGCGAAAAACTGTTTTTT
TRBV4-3	NA	TRBJ1-2	NA	CASSRNQDFLGGYTF	TGCGCCAGCAGCCGAAATCAAGACTTCCTGGGTGGCTACACCTTC
TRBV27	NA	TRBJ2-3	once	CASSLLSSTDTQYF	TGTGCCAGCAGTCTACTATCTAGCACAGATACGCAGTATTTT
TRBV7-2	NA	TRBJ1-5	NA	CASSLGRGSNQPQHF	TGTGCCAGCAGTCTAGGCAGGGGTAGCAATCAGCCCCAGCATTTT
TRBV9	NA	TRBJ1-2	NA	CASSGLVGGLPIGYTF	TGTGCCAGCAGCGGACTTGTGGGGGGTCTTCCTATCGGCTACACCTTC
TRBV6-6	TRBD2	TRBJ2-2	many	CASSKGLAVTGELFF	TGTGCCAGCAGTAAAGGACTAGCGGTCACCGGGGAGCTGTTTTTT
TRBV5-6	NA	TRBJ2-2	NA	CASSLLQPNTGELFF	TGTGCCAGCAGCTTATTACAGCCGAACACCGGGGAGCTGTTTTTT